This is a list of T cell receptor beta chains from one sample in a study of blood T cell repertoires in COVID-19. Repertoires were generated with immunoSEQ multiplex PCR, while TCRdb's copy carries only in-frame clones and drops some. The table records fewer than 350,000 clones, around 81% of them present only once. The sequenced material came from peripheral blood. These receptors all stem from an older woman with active or convalescent COVID-19. Each CDR3 is given with its conserved first and last residue.

J gene,V gene,CDR3 protein
TRBJ2-2,TRBV21-1,CASPFPGDITGELFF
TRBJ2-1,TRBV4-1,CASSPGQGTSYNEQFF
TRBJ2-7,TRBV7-6,CASSGRESSSYEQYF
TRBJ2-1,TRBV3-1/TRBV3-2,CASSQDMSGLAGGPGNEQFF
TRBJ1-1,TRBV19,CASSIGQYTEAFF
TRBJ2-3,TRBV4-3,CASSQDRDRWGSTDTQYF
TRBJ1-3,TRBV5-4,CASSLPGRAGPSGNTIYF
TRBJ2-1,TRBV5-6,CASNLRGTSGGHEQFF
TRBJ2-1,TRBV5-4,CASSLGGGAAVGQFF
TRBJ2-3,TRBV5-6,CASSSNRVISTDTQYF
TRBJ1-5,TRBV6-5,CASSVVSSNQPQHF
TRBJ2-7,TRBV29-1,CSVGPGTNFYEQYF
TRBJ1-2,TRBV7-9,CASSQGDGAGYTF
TRBJ1-5,TRBV27,CASSSLTGGSSNQPQHF
TRBJ2-7,TRBV2,CASIKRGEILYEQYF
TRBJ1-3,TRBV7-9,CASSITGDTSPIYF
TRBJ1-1,TRBV2,CARSTGREAFF
TRBJ1-2,TRBV9,CASSRTGGGYTF
TRBJ2-3,TRBV6-5,CASSYGTSGPTDTQYF
TRBJ1-1,TRBV5-6,CASSLKWQDSEAFF
TRBJ2-7,TRBV11-2,CASSLDLTGPYEQYF
TRBJ2-3,TRBV29-1,CSVAVDSTDTQYF
TRBJ2-7,TRBV3-1/TRBV3-2,CASSQGRGVEQYF
TRBJ2-1,TRBV5-1,CASSDGTGYEQFF
TRBJ2-7,TRBV5-1,CASSSGVGYEQYF
TRBJ2-5,TRBV5-4,CASSSRGGPETQYF
TRBJ1-5,TRBV6-2/TRBV6-3,CASSYSGYQGRAQHF
TRBJ1-6,TRBV3-1/TRBV3-2,CASSQIYRGNNSPLHF